Following are 26 T cell receptor beta chains from one sample sequenced in a study of vaccination and CD4 T cells after COVID-19. The Oncomine TCR Beta short-read assay sequenced DNA from cultured CD4+ T cells. One entry per CDR3 protein, called by TCRdb with MiXCR from the PCR reads. The sample holds 6,500 to 9,500 distinct CDR3 sequences, roughly 49% seen once. No antigen has been identified for these receptors. Regarding treatment: approximately nine-day PBMC culture with coronavirus spike peptide pools or control peptides (ViraFEST assay). Collection of the unexposed donor's CD4+ T cells took place before the COVID-19 pandemic (2011-2018). Sequenced input: CD4+ T cells from blood, cultured in vitro. The receptors shown here come from a human donor in good health.

This chain uses TRBV7-2 with TRBJ2-3; D gene uncertain. Germline CDR1 and CDR2: SGHTA and FQGNSA. CDR3 length equals 15 residues. Trimming cost V 0 bases and J 4 bases, with 11 bases left between them. The CDR3 is CASSLALSGSDTQYF. The CDR3, as DNA: TGTGCCAGCAGCTTAGCGTTGTCAGGATCAGATACGCAGTATTTT.

This clonotype appeared a single time. The genes are TRBV5-1 and TRBJ1-1; 8 bases map to TRBD1. The length of the CDR3 is 15 residues. Germline CDR1 is SGHRS and CDR2 is YFSETQ. The junction had 1 base not matched to a gene; V was cut back by 0 bases and J by 0 bases. CDR3: CASSLGTGLNTEAFF. The DNA of the CDR3 is TGCGCCAGCAGCTTGGGGACAGGGCTGAACACTGAAGCTTTCTTT.

This chain links TRBV30 with TRBJ1-5; possibly TRBD1 for D (5 bases). Germline V lookup: CDR1 GTSNPN, CDR2 SVGIG (reference sequence). There are 15 residues in the CDR3. Trimming took off 2 bases at V and 0 bases at J, with 11 bases between the two ends. CDR3 loop: CAWSMVGVSNQPQHF. DNA for the CDR3: TGTGCCTGGAGTATGGTAGGGGTTAGCAATCAGCCCCAGCATTTT.

The CDR3 protein is CASSLGQGAAYNEQFF. CDR3 bases: TGTGCCAGCAGCTTGGGACAGGGGGCCGCCTACAATGAGCAGTTCTTC. The chain recombines TRBV7-2 with TRBJ2-1; 12 bases line up with TRBD1. The CDR3 loop spans 16 amino acids. V was clipped by 3 bases and J by 2 bases; unmatched bases: 2. Germline CDR1 SGHTA, CDR2 FQGNSA.

V and J are TRBV11-2 and TRBJ1-1; 7 bases match TRBD1. The CDR3 runs to 14 residues. CDR1 is SGHAT and CDR2 is FQNNGV in the germline V gene. V lost 3 bases to trimming and J lost 5 bases; unmatched junction nucleotides: 6. The CDR3 reads CASSFDRVPTEAFF. The CDR3 DNA is TGTGCCAGCAGCTTTGACAGGGTTCCAACTGAAGCTTTCTTT.

V gene TRBV19 combines with J gene TRBJ2-2; TRBD1 agrees at 9 bases. CDR1 is LNHDA, CDR2 SQIVND, per germline (reference sequence). Unmatched junction bases numbered 12, after V lost 5 bases and J lost 5 bases. CDR3 length: 17 amino acids. The CDR3, as DNA: TGTGCCAGTAGTCCCACACAGGGGGCGCGGGAGACCGGGGAGCTGTTTTTT. Its protein product is CASSPTQGARETGELFF.

There are a few counts of this clonotype. The rearrangement links TRBV6-7 to TRBJ1-5; D perhaps matches TRBD1 (6 bases). TRBV6-7 is given ORF status, its function remaining uncertain. The CDR3 consists of 16 residues. V shed 4 bases and J shed 11 bases, with 24 bases lying between them. CDR3 loop: CASSSTGTSHHQSQHF. The CDR3, as DNA: TGTGCCAGCAGTTCGACCGGGACATCTCATCATCAATCCCAGCATTTT.

V gene TRBV6-4 combines with J gene TRBJ2-5, with 10 bases matching TRBD2. Germline values: CDR1 MRHNA, CDR2 SNTAGT. The CDR3 is made up of 14 amino acids. Trimming removed 5 bases from V and 6 bases from J; junction bases left unmatched: 6. The CDR3 coding sequence is TGTGCCAGCAGTAGCGGGAGGGAAGGGAAGACCCAGTACTTC. It codes for CASSSGREGKTQYF.

This clonotype was detected a few times. The chain has TRBV6-1 and TRBJ1-6; unclear D gene. Trimming pared 7 bases from V and 5 bases from J, leaving 15 bases between. This CDR3 is 15 amino acids long. Germline-derived CDR1 and CDR2 are MNHNS and SASEGT. The CDR3 loop reads CASKLDNLDNSPLHF. The CDR3 nucleotides are TGTGCCAGCAAGTTAGACAATCTAGATAATTCACCCCTCCACTTT.

Only a few counts were recorded for this clonotype. The chain joins TRBV20-1 to TRBJ2-7; D possibly corresponds to TRBD2 (6 bases). Looked up from germline, CDR1 is DFQATT and CDR2 is SNEGSKA (reference sequence). This CDR3 is 11 amino acids long. The V end was cut by 3 bases, the J end by 3 bases, with 6 bases between. The CDR3 sequence is CSARGGYEQYF. As DNA, the CDR3 is TGCAGTGCTAGGGGGGGCTACGAGCAGTACTTC.

V usage is TRBV2 and J usage is TRBJ1-1, with TRBD1 as a possible D gene (6 bases). CDR3 length: 14 residues. The V and J ends lost 6 bases and 11 bases respectively, with 22 bases between them. The germline V gene has CDR1 SNHLY and CDR2 FYNNEI. The CDR3 nucleotides are TGTGCCAGCAGGGACGACAGGATCCCGCCCGGGGCTTTCTTT. Amino acid sequence: CASRDDRIPPGAFF.

CDR3 region: CARGLVGETQYF. The CDR3 DNA reads TGTGCCAGGGGACTAGTGGGAGAGACCCAGTACTTC. This sequence joins TRBV30 and TRBJ2-5; 8 nucleotides line up with TRBD2. V was clipped by 8 bases and J by 4 bases; unmatched bases: 6. The CDR3 totals 12 residues. Germline V gene lookup returns CDR1 GTSNPN and CDR2 SVGIG (reference sequence).

The genes are TRBV7-9 and TRBJ2-3; no firm D call. V dropped 6 bases and J dropped 0 bases, with 7 bases sitting between them. Germline V lookup: CDR1 SEHNR, CDR2 FQNEAQ (reference sequence). The CDR3 extends over 13 amino acids. CDR3 protein: CASRLGSTDTQYF. The CDR3 DNA reads TGTGCCAGCAGGCTGGGTAGCACAGATACGCAGTATTTT.

This clonotype was detected only a few times. V gene TRBV5-4 combines with J gene TRBJ1-2; D unresolved. Trimming took off 4 bases at V and 4 bases at J, with 14 bases between the two ends. CDR3 size: 14 residues. Germline CDR1 and CDR2: SGHNT and YYREEE (reference sequence). The CDR3, as DNA: TGTGCCAGCAGCGGGGAGCCCCGAGCCTATGGCTACACCTTC. Translated, it gives CASSGEPRAYGYTF.

J is TRBJ1-6 and V is TRBV12-3 or TRBV12-4; D ambiguous. CDR3 length: 14 residues. V gave up 1 base and J gave up 5 bases, with 6 bases separating them. The CDR3 region is CASSLVQNNSPLHF. In DNA, the CDR3 is TGTGCCAGCAGTTTAGTACAGAATAATTCACCCCTCCACTTT.

The chain is built from TRBV6-1 and TRBJ2-7; D remains ambiguous. Deletions cut 6 bases from V and 1 base from J, with 10 bases between. This CDR3 region has 13 residues. Germline assignment: CDR1 MNHNS and CDR2 SASEGT. This chain's CDR3 is CASRGGSSYEQYF. The CDR3 nucleotides read TGTGCCAGCAGGGGTGGCAGTTCCTACGAGCAGTACTTC.

This chain connects TRBV7-9 to TRBJ2-1; no clear D gene. In germline, CDR1 is SEHNR, CDR2 FQNEAQ (reference sequence). V was cut by 3 bases and J by 7 bases, with 4 bases left in between. This CDR3 contains 11 residues. The CDR3 loop is CASSLKNEQFF. The CDR3 coding sequence is TGTGCCAGCAGCTTGAAGAATGAGCAGTTCTTC.

This chain joins TRBV10-3 and TRBJ1-6; TRBD1 might be the D (5 bases). CDR1 and CDR2 (germline): ENHRY, SYGVKD. CDR3 length: 16 amino acids. V lost 10 bases and J 7 bases, leaving 23 bases between the germline ends. The CDR3 loop reads CATQGGPYEGNSPLHF. CDR3 nucleotide sequence: TGTGCCACCCAGGGCGGGCCTTACGAAGGAAATTCACCCCTCCACTTT.

The chain has TRBV12-3 or TRBV12-4 and TRBJ1-5, with 8 nucleotides matching TRBD1. This CDR3 comprises 14 residues. The V segment lost 5 bases and the J segment 2 bases; nucleotides outside the gene matches: 2. CDR3: CASSMTGGNQPQHF. DNA of the CDR3: TGTGCCAGCAGTATGACAGGGGGCAATCAGCCCCAGCATTTT.

This clonotype was seen more than once but under ten times. The J gene is TRBJ1-1, the V gene TRBV6-2 or TRBV6-3; 10 bases map to TRBD1. The CDR3 is 13 residues long. Losses at the gene ends were 8 bases for V and 11 bases for J; bases not matched to a gene: 11. The germline V gene encodes CDR1 MNHEY and CDR2 SVGEGT. Here the CDR3 DNA reads TGTGCCAGCGGATTGACAGGGGGCTCACGGGCTTTCTTT. Its translation: CASGLTGGSRAFF.

There are a few counts of this clonotype. The V and J genes are TRBV7-2 and TRBJ2-2, with 8 bases identical to TRBD2. The CDR3 has 15 residues. The V segment lost 4 bases and the J segment 7 bases; nucleotides outside the gene matches: 8. Germline V gene data show CDR1 as SGHTA and CDR2 as FQGNSA. The CDR3, as DNA: TGTGCCAGCAGCTCCCCGGGGGGGGCCGGCGGGGAGCTGTTTTTT. This codes for CASSSPGGAGGELFF. The complete variable domain, with remaining parts taken from reference TRBV7-2 and TRBJ2-2, reads GAGVSQSPSNKVTEKGKDVELRCDPISGHTALYWYRQSLGQGLEFLIYFQGNSAPDKSGLPSDRFSAERTGGSVSTLTIQRTQQEDSAVYLCASSSPGGAGGELFFGEGSRLTVL.

The chain combines TRBV7-9 with TRBJ1-2; 10 bases are shared with TRBD1. The CDR3 runs 18 residues. Germline loops: CDR1 SEHNR, CDR2 FQNEAQ (reference sequence). V was pared by 5 bases and J by 4 bases, with 16 bases of the junction left unmatched. CDR3 coding DNA: TGTGCCAGCAGCCGAGATCGACCGGGACAGGGGAGTACCTATGGCTACACCTTC. It translates to CASSRDRPGQGSTYGYTF.

This clonotype has only a few counts. The J gene is TRBJ1-2, the V gene TRBV6-1, with unresolved D. CDR3 length equals 12 residues. V lost 6 bases and J lost 4, with 9 bases in between. Germline CDR1 reads MNHNS; CDR2 reads SASEGT. The CDR3 spells CASRPSGYGYTF. The CDR3 coding sequence is TGTGCCAGCAGGCCTTCTGGCTATGGCTACACCTTC.

This clonotype counts as large (0.1 to 1%). The chain uses TRBV6-2 or TRBV6-3 and TRBJ1-1; TRBD1 might be the D (6 bases). Trimming removed 1 base from V and 8 bases from J, with 17 bases in between. The length of the CDR3 is 15 residues. From germline, CDR1 is MNHEY and CDR2 SVGEGT. CDR3: CASSYYSFGGTEAFF. CDR3 in DNA: TGTGCCAGCAGTTACTACTCTTTCGGGGGCACGGAAGCTTTCTTT.

This clonotype was seen a few times. The CDR3 region is CASSDHGPPSGYTF. CDR3 in DNA: TGTGCCAGCAGTGATCACGGCCCCCCCTCTGGCTACACCTTC. The chain links TRBV27 to TRBJ1-2; no clear D. Germline CDR1 and CDR2: MNHEY and SMNVEV (reference sequence). V was shortened by 5 bases and J by 7 bases, with 17 bases between the two germline ends. This CDR3 contains 14 residues.

The chain's CDR3 is CASSIAPWTGGWYGYTF. CDR3 in DNA: TGTGCCAGTAGTATAGCCCCCTGGACAGGGGGCTGGTATGGCTACACCTTC. The chain recombines TRBV19 with TRBJ1-2, with 11 bases lining up with TRBD1. This CDR3 contains 17 residues. Germline CDR1 is LNHDA and CDR2 is SQIVND (reference sequence). Unmatched junction bases numbered 9, after V lost 1 base and J lost 5 bases.